A single sample is the source of the 15 T cell receptor beta chains below, sequenced in a study of spatial heterogeneity in lung cancer. TCRdb redid the calling of the 5' RACE reads with MiXCR, one entry per CDR3 protein. The table lists 40,000 to 50,000 distinct CDR3 sequences, roughly 13% of them singletons. Time point specified: sample taken at primary tumor resection. The sequences come from PBMCs, collected at surgery. The receptors come from a male donor with early-stage non-small cell lung cancer.

The chain couples TRBV5-4 to TRBJ1-2; maybe TRBD1 (6 bases). CDR1 is SGHNT and CDR2 is YYREEE in the germline V gene (reference sequence). Between the trimmed V and J ends, which lost 2 bases and 8 bases, there was a span of 19 bases. The CDR3 runs to 15 residues. The CDR3 region has the DNA TGTGCCAGCAGCTTATCGGGGGGCACAGGTGTAGGCTACACCTTC. Translated: CASSLSGGTGVGYTF.

V usage is TRBV7-2 and J usage is TRBJ1-4, with no clear D. Trimming removed 1 base from V and 7 bases from J, with 16 bases in between. The length of the CDR3 is 16 residues. CDR1 is SGHTA and CDR2 is FQGNSA in the germline V gene. The CDR3 nucleotides are TGTGCCAGCAGCTTAGGGACGCAGGCCTGGGGTGAAAAACTGTTTTTT. It is translated as CASSLGTQAWGEKLFF.

This clonotype was seen a few times. The J gene is TRBJ2-7, the V gene TRBV20-1; 8 positions agree with TRBD2. V was pared by 0 bases and J by 3 bases, with 7 bases of the junction left unmatched. The CDR3 runs to 15 residues. In germline, CDR1 is DFQATT, CDR2 SNEGSKA (reference sequence). The CDR3 coding sequence is TGCAGTGCTAGAGATCCGGGCGGGAGGTTCTACGAGCAGTACTTC. Translating gives CSARDPGGRFYEQYF.

This clonotype was picked up many times. J is TRBJ1-4 and V is TRBV10-3; perhaps TRBD1 as D (5 bases). Germline loops: CDR1 ENHRY, CDR2 SYGVKD. V was pared by 4 bases and J by 4 bases, with 13 bases between. The CDR3 has 15 amino acids. CDR3 sequence (DNA): TGTGCCATCAGTGCTCGCTCGGGGCGTAATGAAAAACTGTTTTTT. This gives the protein CAISARSGRNEKLFF.

As to this clonotype: One end of the junction does not line up with germline, which may come from a read error. The chain is built from TRBV28 and TRBJ1-2; unclear D gene. Per germline, CDR1 MDHEN and CDR2 SYDVKM. The length of the CDR3 is 12 residues. This CDR3 is CASSPLLARAAF. CDR3 DNA sequence: TGTGCCAGCAGTCCCCTACTGGCCCGGGCAGCCTTC.

The chain links TRBV5-1 to TRBJ1-4, with TRBD1 matching over 11 bases. Trimming cost V 4 bases and J 7 bases; bases outside gene matches: 3. Per germline, CDR1 SGHRS and CDR2 YFSETQ. The CDR3 totals 14 residues. DNA of the CDR3: TGCGCCAGCAGCCTAGGGACAGGGGGTGAAAAACTGTTTTTT. It specifies CASSLGTGGEKLFF.

The chain links TRBV10-1 to TRBJ2-7; TRBD2 is a possible D gene (6 bases). This CDR3 is built from 14 residues. Trimming pared 0 bases from V and 6 bases from J, leaving 12 bases between. The germline V gene has CDR1 WNHNN and CDR2 SYGVQD (reference sequence). CDR3 sequence reads: CASSESRQGGEQYF. CDR3 DNA sequence: TGCGCCAGCAGTGAGTCGCGGCAGGGAGGCGAGCAGTACTTC.

This clonotype has a count of ten or more. CDR3 DNA sequence: TGTGCCAGCTCGCAGGGAGTCGAGCAGTACTTC. Translated, it gives CASSQGVEQYF. The chain uses TRBV18 and TRBJ2-7; possibly TRBD1 or TRBD2 for D (5 bases each). Germline CDR1 KGHSH, CDR2 LQKENI. The V end lost 6 bases, the J end lost 6 bases, and 9 bases lay between the germline ends. The CDR3 contains 11 residues.

The J gene is TRBJ2-3, the V gene TRBV7-2; 10 nucleotides align to TRBD2. The length of the CDR3 is 14 residues. V shed 5 bases, J shed 5 bases, and the junction held 4 bases outside the gene matches. Germline lookup yields CDR1 SGHTA and CDR2 FQGNSA. The CDR3 DNA reads as TGTGCCAGCAGCCCTGGACTAGCGGTAGATACGCAGTATTTT. Translating it yields CASSPGLAVDTQYF. The whole variable domain, remainder taken from reference TRBV7-2 and TRBJ2-3, is GAGVSQSPSNKVTEKGKDVELRCDPISGHTALYWYRQSLGQGLEFLIYFQGNSAPDKSGLPSDRFSAERTGGSVSTLTIQRTQQEDSAVYLCASSPGLAVDTQYFGPGTRLTVL.

The DNA of the CDR3 is TGTGCCGACTCGGACGGGAACACTGAAGCTTTCTTT. As protein: CADSDGNTEAFF. The rearrangement uses TRBV11-2 and TRBJ1-1; no firm D call. Trimming pared 11 bases from V and 1 base from J, leaving 11 bases between. The CDR3 contains 12 residues. Germline V gene data show CDR1 as SGHAT and CDR2 as FQNNGV.

This clonotype came up a few times. The J gene is TRBJ2-7, the V gene TRBV6-5; D possibly corresponds to TRBD1 (6 bases). From germline, CDR1 is MNHEY and CDR2 SVGAGI. Trimming took off 5 bases at V and 2 bases at J, with 13 bases between the two ends. The CDR3 is made up of 14 amino acids. The CDR3 here is CASSRTARPYEQYF. The CDR3 DNA reads TGTGCCAGCAGTAGGACAGCCAGGCCCTACGAGCAGTACTTC.

This clonotype occurred many times. This chain links TRBV10-3 with TRBJ2-7; D possibly corresponds to TRBD2 (6 bases). Deletions cut 9 bases from V and 1 base from J, with 7 bases between. There are 11 residues in the CDR3. Per the germline V gene, CDR1 is ENHRY and CDR2 is SYGVKD. The CDR3 loop is CAIGTSYEQYF. In DNA form, the CDR3 reads TGTGCCATTGGGACTTCCTACGAGCAGTACTTC.

This clonotype was observed at least ten times. The rearrangement links TRBV5-1 to TRBJ1-1, with a tentative D call TRBD1 (6 bases). The CDR3 loop spans 13 amino acids. The V end was cut by 0 bases, the J end by 11 bases, with 14 bases between. CDR1 and CDR2 from the germline V gene are SGHRS and YFSETQ. The CDR3 DNA is TGCGCCAGCAGCTTGGAAAGCCGGACAGTGGCTTTCTTT. Protein sequence: CASSLESRTVAFF.

At least ten counts were recorded for this clonotype. The gene calls are TRBV28 and TRBJ2-7; no reliable D call. CDR1 is MDHEN and CDR2 is SYDVKM in the germline V gene. The CDR3 runs 15 residues. Trimming shortened V by 5 bases and J by 4 bases, and 18 bases separated the two germline ends. The CDR3 is CASSSYTLGQYEQYF. In DNA, the CDR3 is TGTGCCAGCAGTAGTTATACTTTAGGGCAATACGAGCAGTACTTC. Supplemented by reference TRBV28 and TRBJ2-7, the full variable domain reads DVKVTQSSRYLVKRTGEKVFLECVQDMDHENMFWYRQDPGLGLRLIYFSYDVKMKEKGDIPEGYSVSREKKERFSLILESASTNQTSMYLCASSSYTLGQYEQYFGPGTRLTVT.

This clonotype occurred many times. The V call is TRBV6-2 or TRBV6-3, the J call TRBJ1-1; D remains ambiguous. Trimming took off 2 bases at V and 5 bases at J, with 9 bases between the two ends. Per germline, CDR1 MNHEY and CDR2 SVGEGT. The CDR3 consists of 13 residues. Here the CDR3 reads CASSYMSYTEAFF. The CDR3 DNA sequence: TGTGCCAGCAGTTACATGTCATATACTGAAGCTTTCTTT.